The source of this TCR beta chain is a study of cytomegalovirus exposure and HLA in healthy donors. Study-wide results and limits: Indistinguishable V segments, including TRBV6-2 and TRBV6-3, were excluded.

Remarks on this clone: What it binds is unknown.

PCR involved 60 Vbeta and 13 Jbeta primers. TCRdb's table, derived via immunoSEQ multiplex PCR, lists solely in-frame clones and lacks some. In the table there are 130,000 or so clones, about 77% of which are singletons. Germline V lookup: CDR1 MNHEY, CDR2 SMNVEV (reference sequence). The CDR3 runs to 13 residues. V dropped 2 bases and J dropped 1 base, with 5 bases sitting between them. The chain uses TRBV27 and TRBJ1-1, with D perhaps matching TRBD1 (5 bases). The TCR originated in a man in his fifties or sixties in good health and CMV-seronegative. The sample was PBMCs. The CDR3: CASSLQGNTEAFF. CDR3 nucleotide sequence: TGTGCCAGCAGTTTACAGGGGAACACTGAAGCTTTCTTT.